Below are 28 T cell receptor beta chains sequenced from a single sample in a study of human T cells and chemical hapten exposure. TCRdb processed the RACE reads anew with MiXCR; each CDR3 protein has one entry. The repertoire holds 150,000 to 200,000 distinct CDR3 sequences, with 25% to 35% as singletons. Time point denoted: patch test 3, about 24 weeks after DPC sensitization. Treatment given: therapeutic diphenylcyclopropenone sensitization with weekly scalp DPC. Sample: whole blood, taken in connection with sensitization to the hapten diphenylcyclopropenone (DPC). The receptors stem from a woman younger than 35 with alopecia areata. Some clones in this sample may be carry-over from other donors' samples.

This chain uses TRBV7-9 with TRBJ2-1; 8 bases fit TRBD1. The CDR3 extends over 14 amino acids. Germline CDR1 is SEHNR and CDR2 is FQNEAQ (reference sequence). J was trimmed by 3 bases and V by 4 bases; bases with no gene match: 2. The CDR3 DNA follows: TGTGCCAGCAGCTCCGGGACAGGCTACAATGAGCAGTTCTTC. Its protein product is CASSSGTGYNEQFF.

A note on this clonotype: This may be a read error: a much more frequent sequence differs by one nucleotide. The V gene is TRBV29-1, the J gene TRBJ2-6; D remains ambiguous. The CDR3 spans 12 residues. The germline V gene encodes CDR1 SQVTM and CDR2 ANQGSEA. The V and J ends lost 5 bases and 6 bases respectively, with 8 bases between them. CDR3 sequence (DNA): TGCAGCGTTTGGCTCGCGGCCAACGTCCTGACTTTC. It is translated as CSVWLAANVLTF.

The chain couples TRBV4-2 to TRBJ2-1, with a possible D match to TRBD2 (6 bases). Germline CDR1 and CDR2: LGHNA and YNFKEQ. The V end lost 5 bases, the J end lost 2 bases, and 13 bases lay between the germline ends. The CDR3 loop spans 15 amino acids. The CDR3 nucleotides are TGTGCCAGCAGCAAGACGGGAGTCCCCTACAATGAGCAGTTCTTC. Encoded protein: CASSKTGVPYNEQFF.

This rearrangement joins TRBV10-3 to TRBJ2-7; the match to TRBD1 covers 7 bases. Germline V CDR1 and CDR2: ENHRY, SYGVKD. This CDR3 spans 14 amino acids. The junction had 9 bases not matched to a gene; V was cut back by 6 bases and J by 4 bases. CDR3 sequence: CAIRQSDREYEQYF. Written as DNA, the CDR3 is TGTGCCATCAGACAATCCGACAGGGAATACGAGCAGTACTTC.

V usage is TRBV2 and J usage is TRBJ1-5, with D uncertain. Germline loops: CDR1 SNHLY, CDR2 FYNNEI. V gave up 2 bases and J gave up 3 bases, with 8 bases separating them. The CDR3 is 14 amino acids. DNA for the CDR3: TGTGCCAGCAGTGAACTACAGTACAATCAGCCCCAGCATTTT. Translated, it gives CASSELQYNQPQHF. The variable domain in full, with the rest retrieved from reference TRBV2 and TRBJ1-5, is EPEVTQTPSHQVTQMGQEVILRCVPISNHLYFYWYRQILGQKVEFLVSFYNNEISEKSEIFDDQFSVERPDGSNFTLKIRSTKLEDSAMYFCASSELQYNQPQHFGDGTRLSIL.

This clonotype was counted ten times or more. In nucleotides, the CDR3 is TGTGCCAGCAGCCCCACTCCAGGGGGCCCATTCTACGAGCAGTACTTC. It specifies CASSPTPGGPFYEQYF. The chain couples TRBV3-1 to TRBJ2-7; 8 nucleotides line up with TRBD1. Trimming removed 4 bases from V and 3 bases from J; junction bases left unmatched: 11. This CDR3 has 16 amino acids. CDR1 is LGHDT and CDR2 is YNNKEL in the germline V gene (reference sequence).

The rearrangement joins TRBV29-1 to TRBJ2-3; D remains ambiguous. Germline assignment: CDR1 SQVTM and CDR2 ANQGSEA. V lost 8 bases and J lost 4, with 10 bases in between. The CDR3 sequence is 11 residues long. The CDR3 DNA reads TGCAGCATTTGGGGTGCAGATACGCAGTATTTT. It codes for CSIWGADTQYF.

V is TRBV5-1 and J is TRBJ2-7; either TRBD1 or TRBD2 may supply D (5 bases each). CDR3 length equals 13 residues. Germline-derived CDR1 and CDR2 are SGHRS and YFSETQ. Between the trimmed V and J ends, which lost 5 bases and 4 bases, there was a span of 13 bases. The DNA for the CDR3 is TGCGCCAGCAGACTCCGGGACGCGTACGAGCAGTACTTC. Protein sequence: CASRLRDAYEQYF.

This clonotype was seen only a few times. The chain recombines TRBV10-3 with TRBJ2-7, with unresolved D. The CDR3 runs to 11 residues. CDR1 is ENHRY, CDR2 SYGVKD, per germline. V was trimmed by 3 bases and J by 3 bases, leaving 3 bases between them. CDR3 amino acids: CAISDIYEQYF. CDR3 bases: TGTGCCATCAGTGATATCTACGAGCAGTACTTC.

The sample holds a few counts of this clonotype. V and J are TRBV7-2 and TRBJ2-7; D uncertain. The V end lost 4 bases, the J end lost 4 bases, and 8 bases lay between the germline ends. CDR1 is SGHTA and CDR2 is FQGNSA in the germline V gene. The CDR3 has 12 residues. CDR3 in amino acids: CASSSQRYEQYF. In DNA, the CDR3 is TGTGCCAGCAGCTCACAGAGATACGAGCAGTACTTC.

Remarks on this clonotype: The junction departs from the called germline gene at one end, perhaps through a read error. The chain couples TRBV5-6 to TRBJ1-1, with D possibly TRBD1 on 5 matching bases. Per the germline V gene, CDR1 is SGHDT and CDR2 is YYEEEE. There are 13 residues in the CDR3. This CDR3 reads CTSSLVGTGEAFF. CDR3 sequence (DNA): TGTACCAGCAGCTTGGTGGGAACGGGGGAGGCTTTCTTT.

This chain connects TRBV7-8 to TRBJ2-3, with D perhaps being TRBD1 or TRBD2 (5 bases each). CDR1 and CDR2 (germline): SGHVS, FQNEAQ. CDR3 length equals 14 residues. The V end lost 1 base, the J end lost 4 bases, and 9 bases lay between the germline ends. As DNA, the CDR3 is TGTGCCAGCAGCTTAGGGGGGAGCCCAGATACGCAGTATTTT. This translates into CASSLGGSPDTQYF.

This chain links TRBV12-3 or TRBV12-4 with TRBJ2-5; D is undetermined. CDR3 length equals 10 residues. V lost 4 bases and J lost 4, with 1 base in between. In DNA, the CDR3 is TGTGCCAGCAGTTCAGAGACCCAGTACTTC. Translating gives CASSSETQYF.

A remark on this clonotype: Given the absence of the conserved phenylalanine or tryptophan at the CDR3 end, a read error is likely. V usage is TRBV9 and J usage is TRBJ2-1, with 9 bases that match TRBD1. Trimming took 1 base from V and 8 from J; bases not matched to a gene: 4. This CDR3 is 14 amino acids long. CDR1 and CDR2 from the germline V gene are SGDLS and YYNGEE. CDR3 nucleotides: TGTGCCAGCAGCGTATTAACAGGGGGCGATGAGCAGTTCTTA. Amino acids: CASSVLTGGDEQFL.

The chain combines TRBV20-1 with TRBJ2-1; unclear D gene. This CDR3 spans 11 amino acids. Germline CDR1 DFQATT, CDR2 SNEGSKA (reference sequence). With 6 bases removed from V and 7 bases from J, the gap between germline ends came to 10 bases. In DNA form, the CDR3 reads TGCAGTGCGCCGTGGACGAATGAGCAGTTCTTC. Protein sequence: CSAPWTNEQFF.

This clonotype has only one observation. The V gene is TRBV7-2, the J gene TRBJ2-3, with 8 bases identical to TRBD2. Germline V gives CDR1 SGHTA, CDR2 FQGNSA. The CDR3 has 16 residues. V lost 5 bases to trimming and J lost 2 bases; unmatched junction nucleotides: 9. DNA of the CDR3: TGTGCCAGCAGCCTACTAGCGGAGGCCCACACAGATACGCAGTATTTT. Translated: CASSLLAEAHTDTQYF.

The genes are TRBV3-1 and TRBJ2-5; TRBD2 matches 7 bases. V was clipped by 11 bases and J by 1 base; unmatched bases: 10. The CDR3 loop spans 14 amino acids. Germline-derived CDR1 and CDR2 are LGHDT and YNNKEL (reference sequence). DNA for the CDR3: TGTGCCTTCGCGCGGGGGAGCCTCCAAGAGACCCAGTACTTC. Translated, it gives CAFARGSLQETQYF.

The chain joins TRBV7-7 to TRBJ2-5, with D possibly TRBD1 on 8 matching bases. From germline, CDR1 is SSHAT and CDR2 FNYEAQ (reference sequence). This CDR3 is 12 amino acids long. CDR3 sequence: CATGGDQETQYF. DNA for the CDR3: TGTGCTACAGGGGGGGACCAAGAGACCCAGTACTTC.

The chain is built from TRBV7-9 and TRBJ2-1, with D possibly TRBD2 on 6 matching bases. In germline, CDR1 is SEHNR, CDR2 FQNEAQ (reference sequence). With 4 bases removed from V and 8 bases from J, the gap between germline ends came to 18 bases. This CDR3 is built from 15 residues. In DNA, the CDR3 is TGTGCCAGCAGCTCTCACGGAGGGCCGCTTTATGAGCAGTTCTTC. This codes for CASSSHGGPLYEQFF. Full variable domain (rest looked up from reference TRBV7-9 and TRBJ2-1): DTGVSQNPRHKITKRGQNVTFRCDPISEHNRLYWYRQTLGQGPEFLTYFQNEAQLEKSRLLSDRFSAERPKGSFSTLEIQRTEQGDSAMYLCASSSHGGPLYEQFFGPGTRLTVL.

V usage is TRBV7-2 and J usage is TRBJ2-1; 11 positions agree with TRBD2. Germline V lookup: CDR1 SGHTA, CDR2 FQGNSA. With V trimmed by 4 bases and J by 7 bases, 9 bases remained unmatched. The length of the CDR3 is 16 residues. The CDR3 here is CASSSVPGLAVNEQFF. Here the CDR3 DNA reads TGTGCCAGCAGCTCAGTCCCGGGACTAGCGGTTAATGAGCAGTTCTTC.

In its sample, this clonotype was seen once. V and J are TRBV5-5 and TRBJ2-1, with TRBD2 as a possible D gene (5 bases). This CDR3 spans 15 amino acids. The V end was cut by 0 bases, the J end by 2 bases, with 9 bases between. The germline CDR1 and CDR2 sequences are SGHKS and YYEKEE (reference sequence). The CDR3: CASSLESGTYNEQFF. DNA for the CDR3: TGTGCCAGCAGCTTGGAATCCGGGACCTACAATGAGCAGTTCTTC.

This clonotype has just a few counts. The CDR3 nucleotides are TGTGCCAGCAGTTTATGGGACGGGGGGCCCTACGAGCAGTACTTC. Residues: CASSLWDGGPYEQYF. The chain recombines TRBV27 with TRBJ2-7, with D maybe TRBD2 (7 bases). V gave up 1 base and J gave up 2 bases, with 12 bases separating them. CDR1 is MNHEY and CDR2 is SMNVEV in the germline V gene (reference sequence). The CDR3 runs to 15 residues.

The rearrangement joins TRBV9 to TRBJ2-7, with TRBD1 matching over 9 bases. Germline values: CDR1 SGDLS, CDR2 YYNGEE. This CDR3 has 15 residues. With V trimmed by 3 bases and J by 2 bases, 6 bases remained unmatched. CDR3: CASSADRGSPYEQYF. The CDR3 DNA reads TGTGCCAGCAGCGCGGACAGGGGTTCCCCCTACGAGCAGTACTTC.

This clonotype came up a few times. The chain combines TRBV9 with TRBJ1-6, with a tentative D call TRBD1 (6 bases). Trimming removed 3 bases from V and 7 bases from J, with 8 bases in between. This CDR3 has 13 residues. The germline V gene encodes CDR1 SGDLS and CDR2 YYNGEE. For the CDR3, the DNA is TGTGCCAGCAGCGGGACAGTCAATTCACCCCTCCACTTT. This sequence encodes CASSGTVNSPLHF.

CDR3 protein: CASNLRGGWETQYF. In DNA, the CDR3 is TGTGCCAGCAACCTCAGGGGAGGTTGGGAGACCCAGTACTTC. The V and J genes are TRBV9 and TRBJ2-5; D possibly uses TRBD1 or TRBD2 (6 bases each). The CDR3 has 14 amino acids. V lost 6 bases and J 5 bases, leaving 17 bases between the germline ends. Germline CDR1 reads SGDLS; CDR2 reads YYNGEE.

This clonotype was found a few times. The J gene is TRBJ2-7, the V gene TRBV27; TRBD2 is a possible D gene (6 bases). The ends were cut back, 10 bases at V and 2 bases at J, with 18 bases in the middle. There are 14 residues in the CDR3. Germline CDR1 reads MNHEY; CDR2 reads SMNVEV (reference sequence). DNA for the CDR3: TGTGCCACGGGTGGGGCGGGGTTGACCTACGAGCAGTACTTC. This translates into CATGGAGLTYEQYF.

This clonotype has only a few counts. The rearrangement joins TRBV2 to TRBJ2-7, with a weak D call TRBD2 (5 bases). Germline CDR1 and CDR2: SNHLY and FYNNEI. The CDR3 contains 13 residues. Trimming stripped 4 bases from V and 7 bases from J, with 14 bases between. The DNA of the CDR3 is TGTGCCAGCAGTGTACGACGGGAAGGGGAGCAGTACTTC. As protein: CASSVRREGEQYF.

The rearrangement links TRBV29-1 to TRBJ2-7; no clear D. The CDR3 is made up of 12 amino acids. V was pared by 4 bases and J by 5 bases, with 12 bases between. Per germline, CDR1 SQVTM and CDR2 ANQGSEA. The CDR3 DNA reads TGCAGCGTTGGGTCCCTTGGCAACGAGCAGTACTTC. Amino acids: CSVGSLGNEQYF.